Here is one TCR beta chain with its context. The antigen is undetermined. V lost 11 bases and J lost 1; bases outside the gene matches: 4. CDR1 and CDR2 from the germline V gene are ENHRY and SYGVKD. The CDR3 contains 13 residues. This specimen comes from a study of CD8+CD57+ T cells in acquired aplastic anemia. Both TCR beta VDJ combination and CDR3 sequence profiling were carried out. Genomic DNA was the template for this profiling. TCRdb itself ran the reads through MiXCR, one entry per CDR3 protein. The table records about 240,000 distinct CDR3 sequences, 47% of them present only once. Selection for sequencing was limited to patients who had shown CD8+CD57+ cell expansion by flow cytometry. Patients had not yet gotten any therapy when their blood was taken for sampling. Points from the study as a whole: There were twenty-nine CD8+ CDR3 sequences that occurred in both patients and controls. Patients did not significantly differ from controls in CD8+ Simpson's diversity.

The rearrangement uses TRBV10-3 and TRBJ2-1, with 8 bases that match TRBD2. The sequenced sample was sorted CD4+, CD8+, or CD8+CD57+ T cells (not recorded which) from PBMCs. This clonotype was sampled from a human donor with aplastic anemia. The CDR3 nucleotides are TGTGCCCCACGGGGGGGGTCCTACAATGAGCAGTTCTTC. It is translated as CAPRGGSYNEQFF.